This T cell receptor beta chain originates from a study of OX40 agonist ivuxolimab in advanced cancers. V shed 5 bases and J 2 bases; nucleotides not matched to a gene: 5. This CDR3 contains 15 residues. Per the germline V gene, CDR1 is SGHAT and CDR2 is FQNNGV. Using immunoSEQ multiplex PCR, the repertoire was profiled, and TCRdb retains in-frame clones only, with some absent. Of about 53,000 clones in the sample, approximately 92% were seen once. This clone was detected only once. Sample: CD4+ or CD8+ T cells sorted from blood, taken in a trial of the OX40 agonist ivuxolimab. This rearrangement joins TRBV11-2 to TRBJ2-1; 8 nucleotides agree with TRBD2. The sequence was collected from an adult with an advanced solid tumor such as melanoma, head and neck, liver or kidney cancer. The CDR3 nucleotides read TGTGCCAGCAGCCCGACTAGCGCGGCCTACAATGAGCAGTTCTTC. Residues: CASSPTSAAYNEQFF.